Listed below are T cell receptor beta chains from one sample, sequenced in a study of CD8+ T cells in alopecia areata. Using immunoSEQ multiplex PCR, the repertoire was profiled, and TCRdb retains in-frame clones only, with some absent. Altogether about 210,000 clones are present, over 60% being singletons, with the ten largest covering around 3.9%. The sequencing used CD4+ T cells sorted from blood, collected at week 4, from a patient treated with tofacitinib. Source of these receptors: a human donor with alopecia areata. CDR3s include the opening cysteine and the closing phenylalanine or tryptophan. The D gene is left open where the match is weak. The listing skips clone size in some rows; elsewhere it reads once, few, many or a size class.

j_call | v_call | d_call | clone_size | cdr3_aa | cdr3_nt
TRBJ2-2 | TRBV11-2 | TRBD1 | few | CASSSSDRAAGELFF | TGTGCCAGCAGCTCATCGGACAGGGCGGCCGGGGAGCTGTTTTTT
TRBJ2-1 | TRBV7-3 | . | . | CASSPTAAYNEQFF | TGTGCCAGCAGCCCGACGGCAGCTTACAATGAGCAGTTCTTC
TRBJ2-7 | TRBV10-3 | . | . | CAIKNREGEQYF | TGTGCCATCAAAAACAGGGAGGGCGAGCAGTACTTC
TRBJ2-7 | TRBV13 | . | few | CASSLGVRVYEQYF | TGTGCCAGCAGCTTAGGAGTCCGAGTCTACGAGCAGTACTTC
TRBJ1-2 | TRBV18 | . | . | CASSPRGEVNYGYTF | TGTGCCAGCTCACCACGGGGAGAGGTCAACTATGGCTACACCTTC
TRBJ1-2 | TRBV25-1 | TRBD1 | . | CASSERNLGQGKRYGYTF | TGTGCCAGCAGTGAACGCAACCTGGGACAGGGGAAACGGTATGGCTACACCTTC
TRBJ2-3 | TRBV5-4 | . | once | CASSLNRDTQYF | TGTGCCAGCAGCCTCAACAGGGATACGCAGTATTTT
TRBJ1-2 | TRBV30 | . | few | CAWRDPRVLDDTF | TGTGCCTGGAGAGATCCCAGGGTCCTGGACGACACCTTC
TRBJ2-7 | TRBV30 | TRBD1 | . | CASRTGPEQYF | TGTGCCTCCAGGACAGGGCCCGAGCAGTACTTC
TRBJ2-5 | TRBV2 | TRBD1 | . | CASSANRGETQYF | TGTGCCAGCAGTGCAAACAGGGGCGAGACCCAGTACTTC
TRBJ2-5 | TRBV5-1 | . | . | CASSLARETQYF | TGCGCCAGCAGCTTGGCCCGGGAGACCCAGTACTTC
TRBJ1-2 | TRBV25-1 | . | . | CASSDTGDYGYTF | TGTGCCAGCAGTGATACCGGGGATTATGGCTACACCTTC
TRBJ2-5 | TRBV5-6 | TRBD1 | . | CASSSVGGRETQYF | TGTGCCAGCAGCTCAGTAGGGGGCAGGGAGACCCAGTACTTC
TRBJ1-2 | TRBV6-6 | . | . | CASRVQGSNYGYTF | TGTGCCAGCAGGGTACAGGGTAGTAACTATGGCTACACCTTC
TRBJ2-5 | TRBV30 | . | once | CAWSAGAAIQYF | TGTGCCTGGAGTGCGGGAGCGGCAATTCAGTACTTC
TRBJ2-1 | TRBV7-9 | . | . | CASSALAGVQFF | TGTGCCAGCAGCGCCCTAGCCGGGGTGCAGTTCTTC
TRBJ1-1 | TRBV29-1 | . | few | CSTEEVPGTEAFF | TGCAGCACTGAGGAGGTACCGGGGACTGAAGCTTTCTTT
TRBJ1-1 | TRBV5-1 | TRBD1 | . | CASRLGTGGEAFF | TGCGCCAGCAGATTGGGGACAGGGGGTGAAGCTTTCTTT
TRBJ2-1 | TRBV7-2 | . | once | CASSLAGWGQFF | TGTGCCAGCAGCTTAGCTGGGTGGGGGCAGTTCTTC
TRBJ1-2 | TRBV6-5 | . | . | CASRTGGEDYGYTF | TGTGCCAGCAGGACCGGGGGGGAGGACTATGGCTACACCTTC
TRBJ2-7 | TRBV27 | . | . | CASSRTAAYEQYF | TGTGCCAGCAGTAGGACTGCCGCCTACGAGCAGTACTTC
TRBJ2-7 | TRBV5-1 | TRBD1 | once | CASSLAGQGGYEQYF | TGCGCCAGCAGTTTGGCAGGACAGGGGGGTTACGAGCAGTACTTC
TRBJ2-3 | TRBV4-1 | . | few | CASSQVVSLSSTDTQYF | TGCGCCAGCAGCCAAGTGGTCAGCCTCTCTAGCACAGATACGCAGTATTTT
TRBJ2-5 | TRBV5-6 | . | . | CASSLLGRETQYF | TGTGCCAGCAGCTTGTTGGGTCGGGAGACCCAGTACTTC
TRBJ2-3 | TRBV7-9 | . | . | CASSPRTGTDTQYF | TGTGCCAGCAGCCCCCGGACTGGCACAGATACGCAGTATTTT
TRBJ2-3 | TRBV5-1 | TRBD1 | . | CASSLIQGKTDTQYF | TGCGCCAGCAGCTTAATACAGGGGAAGACAGATACGCAGTATTTT
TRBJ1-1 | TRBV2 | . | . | CASRADGVVMNTEAFF | TGTGCCAGCAGGGCCGACGGCGTGGTAATGAACACTGAAGCTTTCTTT
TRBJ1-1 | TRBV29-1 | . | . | CSVSEPGDGAFF | TGCAGCGTTAGCGAGCCCGGCGATGGGGCTTTCTTT
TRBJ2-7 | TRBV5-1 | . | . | CASSRPRYEQYF | TGTGCCAGCAGCCGACCCCGCTACGAGCAGTACTTC
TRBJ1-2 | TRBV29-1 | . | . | CSVVRGATLNYGYTF | TGCAGCGTTGTTAGGGGCGCCACCCTAAACTATGGCTACACCTTC
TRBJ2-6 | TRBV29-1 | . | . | CSVFIAAGANVLTF | TGCAGCGTCTTTATCGCCGCTGGGGCCAACGTCCTGACTTTC
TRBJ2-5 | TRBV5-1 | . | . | CASSLGTYKETQYF | TGCGCCAGCAGCTTAGGGACGTACAAAGAGACCCAGTACTTC
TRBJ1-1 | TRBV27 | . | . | CASSLNSRRLTEAFF | TGTGCCAGCAGTTTAAACTCTCGTAGGCTCACTGAAGCTTTCTTT
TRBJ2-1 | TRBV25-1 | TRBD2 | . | CASSDAGGRGNEQFF | TGTGCCAGCAGTGACGCGGGGGGGCGAGGAAATGAGCAGTTCTTC
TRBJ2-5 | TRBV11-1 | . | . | CASSLAGVQETQYF | TGTGCCAGCAGCTTAGCGGGAGTCCAAGAGACCCAGTACTTC
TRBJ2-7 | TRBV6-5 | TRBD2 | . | CASSLASSGVHGQYF | TGTGCCAGCAGCCTAGCGTCTAGCGGGGTGCATGGGCAGTACTTC
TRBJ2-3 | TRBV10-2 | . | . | CASSVGSGLIDTQYF | TGCGCCAGCAGTGTGGGCAGCGGACTTATAGATACGCAGTATTTT
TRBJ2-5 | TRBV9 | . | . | CASSVGGGETQYF | TGTGCCAGCAGCGTAGGGGGAGGAGAGACCCAGTACTTC
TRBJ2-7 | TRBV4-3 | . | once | CASSQDGRGPGYEQYF | TGCGCCAGCAGCCAAGATGGGCGGGGCCCGGGATACGAGCAGTACTTC
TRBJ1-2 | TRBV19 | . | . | CASSINRAGYGYTF | TGTGCCAGTAGTATCAACAGGGCGGGCTATGGCTACACCTTC
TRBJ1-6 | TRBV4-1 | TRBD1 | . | CASSNPDRFRSPLHF | TGCGCCAGCAGCAACCCGGACAGGTTCCGTTCACCCCTCCACTTT
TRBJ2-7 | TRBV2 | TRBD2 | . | CASSMGLASSYEQYF | TGTGCCAGCAGCATGGGACTAGCAAGCTCCTACGAGCAGTACTTC
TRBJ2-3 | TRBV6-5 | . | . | CASSYGGSSDTQYF | TGTGCCAGCAGTTACGGTGGGTCATCGGATACGCAGTATTTT
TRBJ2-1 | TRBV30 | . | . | CAWTGTYVDEQFF | TGTGCCTGGACCGGGACCTACGTCGATGAGCAGTTCTTC
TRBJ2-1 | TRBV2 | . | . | CASKGSVEQFF | TGTGCCAGCAAGGGGAGCGTTGAGCAGTTCTTC
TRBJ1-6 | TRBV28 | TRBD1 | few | CASSSAGTGHSPLHF | TGTGCCAGCAGTTCCGCCGGGACAGGGCACTCACCCCTCCACTTT
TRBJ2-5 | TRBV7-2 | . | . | CASSLPLASGETQYF | TGTGCCAGCAGCTTACCCCTAGCGTCGGGAGAGACCCAGTACTTC
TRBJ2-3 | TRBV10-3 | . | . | CAISESAGRELSRDTQYF | TGTGCCATCAGTGAGTCGGCGGGCAGGGAACTTTCAAGGGATACGCAGTATTTT
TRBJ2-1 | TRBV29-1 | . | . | CSVEEVDEQFF | TGCAGCGTTGAAGAGGTGGATGAGCAGTTCTTC